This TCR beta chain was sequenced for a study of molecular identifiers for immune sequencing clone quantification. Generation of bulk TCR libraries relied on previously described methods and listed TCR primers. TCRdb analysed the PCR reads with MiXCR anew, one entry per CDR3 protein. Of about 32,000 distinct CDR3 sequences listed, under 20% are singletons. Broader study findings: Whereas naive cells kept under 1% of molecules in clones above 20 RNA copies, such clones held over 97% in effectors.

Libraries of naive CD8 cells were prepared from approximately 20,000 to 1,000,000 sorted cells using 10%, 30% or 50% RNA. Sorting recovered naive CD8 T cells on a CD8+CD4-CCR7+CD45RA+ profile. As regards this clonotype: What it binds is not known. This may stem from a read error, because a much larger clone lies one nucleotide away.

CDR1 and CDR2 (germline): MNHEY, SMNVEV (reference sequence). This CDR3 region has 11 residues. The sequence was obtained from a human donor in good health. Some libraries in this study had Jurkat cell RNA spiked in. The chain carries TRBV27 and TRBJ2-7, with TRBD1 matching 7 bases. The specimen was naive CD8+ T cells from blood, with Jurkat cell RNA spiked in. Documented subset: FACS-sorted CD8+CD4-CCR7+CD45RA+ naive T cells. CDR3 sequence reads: CAGRQGYEQYF. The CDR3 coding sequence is TGTGCCGGCAGACAGGGCTACGAGCAGTACTTC.